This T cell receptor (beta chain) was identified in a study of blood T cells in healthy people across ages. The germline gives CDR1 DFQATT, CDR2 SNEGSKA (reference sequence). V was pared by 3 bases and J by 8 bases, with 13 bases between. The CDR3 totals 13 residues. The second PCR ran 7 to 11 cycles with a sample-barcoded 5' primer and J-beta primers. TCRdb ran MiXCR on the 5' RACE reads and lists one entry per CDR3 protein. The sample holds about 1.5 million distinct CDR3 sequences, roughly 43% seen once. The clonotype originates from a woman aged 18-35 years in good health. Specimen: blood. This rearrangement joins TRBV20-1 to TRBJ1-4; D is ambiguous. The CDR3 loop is CSASRLEFEKLFF. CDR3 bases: TGCAGTGCTAGTCGCCTGGAGTTCGAAAAACTGTTTTTT.